These 10 T cell receptor beta chains were sequenced from one sample in a study of control samples from healthy donors and cancer patients. The protocol was immunoSEQ multiplex PCR, while the TCRdb copy is restricted to in-frame clones and leaves out a portion. The sample contains 100,000 to 150,000 clones, more than 80% of which appear only once. Sequenced: blood. The source of these receptors is a man between 18 and 29 years old in good health.

V and J are TRBV19 and TRBJ1-2; TRBD1 agrees at 7 bases. After removal of 5 bases from V and 4 bases from J, the junction contained 7 bases not matched to a gene. The germline gives CDR1 LNHDA, CDR2 SQIVND (reference sequence). The CDR3 covers 14 residues. The chain's CDR3 is CASSAWDRAYGYTF. CDR3 nucleotide sequence: TGTGCCAGTAGTGCCTGGGACAGAGCCTATGGCTACACCTTC.

V gene TRBV3-1 (or the pseudogene TRBV3-2) combines with J gene TRBJ2-2, with D maybe TRBD1 (7 bases). Germline CDR1 and CDR2: LGHDT and YNNKEL (reference sequence). V gave up 4 bases and J gave up 4 bases, with 19 bases separating them. The CDR3 is 17 amino acids. The CDR3 here is CASSPRELRDSTGELFF. DNA for the CDR3: TGTGCCAGCAGCCCAAGGGAATTGCGGGACAGCACCGGGGAGCTGTTTTTT.

V usage is TRBV24-1 and J usage is TRBJ2-1; 10 bases align to TRBD2. This CDR3 is built from 14 residues. Germline CDR1 and CDR2: KGHDR and SFDVKD. With V trimmed by 4 bases and J by 10 bases, 6 bases remained unmatched. CDR3 nucleotides: TGTGCCACCAGTGACAGCGGGAGGGCCCAAGAGCAGTTCTTC. This gives the protein CATSDSGRAQEQFF.

This rearrangement joins TRBV6-2 or TRBV6-3 to TRBJ2-1, with D perhaps given as TRBD1 or TRBD2 (6 bases each). Trimming removed 3 bases at V and 0 bases at J, with 15 bases between. Germline V gives CDR1 MNHEY, CDR2 SVGEGT. The CDR3 has 17 amino acids. The CDR3 loop reads CASSYRRGGLSYNEQFF. The CDR3 DNA reads TGTGCCAGCAGTTATCGGCGTGGGGGGCTCTCCTACAATGAGCAGTTCTTC.

CDR3 bases: TGTGCCAGCAGCGCCTTTCGAGAGAATGAAAAACTGTTTTTT. The encoded protein is CASSAFRENEKLFF. The chain combines TRBV9 with TRBJ1-4; no definite D call. Germline V gene data show CDR1 as SGDLS and CDR2 as YYNGEE. With 3 bases removed from V and 5 bases from J, the gap between germline ends came to 11 bases. CDR3 length equals 14 residues.

The chain joins TRBV5-1 to TRBJ1-4; 7 bases line up with TRBD1. Germline CDR1 reads SGHRS; CDR2 reads YFSETQ. The CDR3 has 15 residues. V was clipped by 6 bases and J by 6 bases; unmatched bases: 11. CDR3: CASTQGGRRDEKLFF. In nucleotides, the CDR3 is TGCGCCAGCACCCAGGGGGGGCGTAGGGATGAAAAACTGTTTTTT.

This clone has just one count. This chain joins TRBV7-2 and TRBJ2-2; no reliable D call. CDR3 length: 14 residues. From germline, CDR1 is SGHTA and CDR2 FQGNSA. V was shortened by 1 base and J by 4 bases, with 7 bases between the two germline ends. CDR3 sequence: CASSLEPPTGELFF. The CDR3 coding sequence is TGTGCCAGCAGCTTAGAACCCCCCACCGGGGAGCTGTTTTTT.

The rearrangement joins TRBV18 to TRBJ2-5; a possible D gene is TRBD2 (5 bases). This CDR3 comprises 14 residues. Germline V gene data show CDR1 as KGHSH and CDR2 as LQKENI. V was clipped by 2 bases and J by 5 bases, with 12 bases between them. The CDR3 nucleotides read TGTGCCAGCTCACCAGCTAGCCAAATCGAGACCCAGTACTTC. Translation: CASSPASQIETQYF.

The chain uses TRBV15 and TRBJ2-3, with D unclear. CDR3 length: 14 residues. V lost 1 base and J lost 0, with 5 bases in between. Germline CDR1 reads LNHNV; CDR2 reads YYDKDF (reference sequence). CDR3: CATSRVGSTDTQYF. The CDR3 DNA sequence: TGTGCCACCAGCAGAGTGGGGAGCACAGATACGCAGTATTTT.

The CDR3 bases are TGCGCCACGACGACTTTAAGCAATCAGCCCCAGCATTTT. It specifies CATTTLSNQPQHF. The chain has TRBV10-2 and TRBJ1-5, with no clear D. Germline V lookup: CDR1 WSHSY, CDR2 SAAADI. This CDR3 is built from 13 residues. Trimming left V 10 bases short and J 1 base short, with 11 bases between.